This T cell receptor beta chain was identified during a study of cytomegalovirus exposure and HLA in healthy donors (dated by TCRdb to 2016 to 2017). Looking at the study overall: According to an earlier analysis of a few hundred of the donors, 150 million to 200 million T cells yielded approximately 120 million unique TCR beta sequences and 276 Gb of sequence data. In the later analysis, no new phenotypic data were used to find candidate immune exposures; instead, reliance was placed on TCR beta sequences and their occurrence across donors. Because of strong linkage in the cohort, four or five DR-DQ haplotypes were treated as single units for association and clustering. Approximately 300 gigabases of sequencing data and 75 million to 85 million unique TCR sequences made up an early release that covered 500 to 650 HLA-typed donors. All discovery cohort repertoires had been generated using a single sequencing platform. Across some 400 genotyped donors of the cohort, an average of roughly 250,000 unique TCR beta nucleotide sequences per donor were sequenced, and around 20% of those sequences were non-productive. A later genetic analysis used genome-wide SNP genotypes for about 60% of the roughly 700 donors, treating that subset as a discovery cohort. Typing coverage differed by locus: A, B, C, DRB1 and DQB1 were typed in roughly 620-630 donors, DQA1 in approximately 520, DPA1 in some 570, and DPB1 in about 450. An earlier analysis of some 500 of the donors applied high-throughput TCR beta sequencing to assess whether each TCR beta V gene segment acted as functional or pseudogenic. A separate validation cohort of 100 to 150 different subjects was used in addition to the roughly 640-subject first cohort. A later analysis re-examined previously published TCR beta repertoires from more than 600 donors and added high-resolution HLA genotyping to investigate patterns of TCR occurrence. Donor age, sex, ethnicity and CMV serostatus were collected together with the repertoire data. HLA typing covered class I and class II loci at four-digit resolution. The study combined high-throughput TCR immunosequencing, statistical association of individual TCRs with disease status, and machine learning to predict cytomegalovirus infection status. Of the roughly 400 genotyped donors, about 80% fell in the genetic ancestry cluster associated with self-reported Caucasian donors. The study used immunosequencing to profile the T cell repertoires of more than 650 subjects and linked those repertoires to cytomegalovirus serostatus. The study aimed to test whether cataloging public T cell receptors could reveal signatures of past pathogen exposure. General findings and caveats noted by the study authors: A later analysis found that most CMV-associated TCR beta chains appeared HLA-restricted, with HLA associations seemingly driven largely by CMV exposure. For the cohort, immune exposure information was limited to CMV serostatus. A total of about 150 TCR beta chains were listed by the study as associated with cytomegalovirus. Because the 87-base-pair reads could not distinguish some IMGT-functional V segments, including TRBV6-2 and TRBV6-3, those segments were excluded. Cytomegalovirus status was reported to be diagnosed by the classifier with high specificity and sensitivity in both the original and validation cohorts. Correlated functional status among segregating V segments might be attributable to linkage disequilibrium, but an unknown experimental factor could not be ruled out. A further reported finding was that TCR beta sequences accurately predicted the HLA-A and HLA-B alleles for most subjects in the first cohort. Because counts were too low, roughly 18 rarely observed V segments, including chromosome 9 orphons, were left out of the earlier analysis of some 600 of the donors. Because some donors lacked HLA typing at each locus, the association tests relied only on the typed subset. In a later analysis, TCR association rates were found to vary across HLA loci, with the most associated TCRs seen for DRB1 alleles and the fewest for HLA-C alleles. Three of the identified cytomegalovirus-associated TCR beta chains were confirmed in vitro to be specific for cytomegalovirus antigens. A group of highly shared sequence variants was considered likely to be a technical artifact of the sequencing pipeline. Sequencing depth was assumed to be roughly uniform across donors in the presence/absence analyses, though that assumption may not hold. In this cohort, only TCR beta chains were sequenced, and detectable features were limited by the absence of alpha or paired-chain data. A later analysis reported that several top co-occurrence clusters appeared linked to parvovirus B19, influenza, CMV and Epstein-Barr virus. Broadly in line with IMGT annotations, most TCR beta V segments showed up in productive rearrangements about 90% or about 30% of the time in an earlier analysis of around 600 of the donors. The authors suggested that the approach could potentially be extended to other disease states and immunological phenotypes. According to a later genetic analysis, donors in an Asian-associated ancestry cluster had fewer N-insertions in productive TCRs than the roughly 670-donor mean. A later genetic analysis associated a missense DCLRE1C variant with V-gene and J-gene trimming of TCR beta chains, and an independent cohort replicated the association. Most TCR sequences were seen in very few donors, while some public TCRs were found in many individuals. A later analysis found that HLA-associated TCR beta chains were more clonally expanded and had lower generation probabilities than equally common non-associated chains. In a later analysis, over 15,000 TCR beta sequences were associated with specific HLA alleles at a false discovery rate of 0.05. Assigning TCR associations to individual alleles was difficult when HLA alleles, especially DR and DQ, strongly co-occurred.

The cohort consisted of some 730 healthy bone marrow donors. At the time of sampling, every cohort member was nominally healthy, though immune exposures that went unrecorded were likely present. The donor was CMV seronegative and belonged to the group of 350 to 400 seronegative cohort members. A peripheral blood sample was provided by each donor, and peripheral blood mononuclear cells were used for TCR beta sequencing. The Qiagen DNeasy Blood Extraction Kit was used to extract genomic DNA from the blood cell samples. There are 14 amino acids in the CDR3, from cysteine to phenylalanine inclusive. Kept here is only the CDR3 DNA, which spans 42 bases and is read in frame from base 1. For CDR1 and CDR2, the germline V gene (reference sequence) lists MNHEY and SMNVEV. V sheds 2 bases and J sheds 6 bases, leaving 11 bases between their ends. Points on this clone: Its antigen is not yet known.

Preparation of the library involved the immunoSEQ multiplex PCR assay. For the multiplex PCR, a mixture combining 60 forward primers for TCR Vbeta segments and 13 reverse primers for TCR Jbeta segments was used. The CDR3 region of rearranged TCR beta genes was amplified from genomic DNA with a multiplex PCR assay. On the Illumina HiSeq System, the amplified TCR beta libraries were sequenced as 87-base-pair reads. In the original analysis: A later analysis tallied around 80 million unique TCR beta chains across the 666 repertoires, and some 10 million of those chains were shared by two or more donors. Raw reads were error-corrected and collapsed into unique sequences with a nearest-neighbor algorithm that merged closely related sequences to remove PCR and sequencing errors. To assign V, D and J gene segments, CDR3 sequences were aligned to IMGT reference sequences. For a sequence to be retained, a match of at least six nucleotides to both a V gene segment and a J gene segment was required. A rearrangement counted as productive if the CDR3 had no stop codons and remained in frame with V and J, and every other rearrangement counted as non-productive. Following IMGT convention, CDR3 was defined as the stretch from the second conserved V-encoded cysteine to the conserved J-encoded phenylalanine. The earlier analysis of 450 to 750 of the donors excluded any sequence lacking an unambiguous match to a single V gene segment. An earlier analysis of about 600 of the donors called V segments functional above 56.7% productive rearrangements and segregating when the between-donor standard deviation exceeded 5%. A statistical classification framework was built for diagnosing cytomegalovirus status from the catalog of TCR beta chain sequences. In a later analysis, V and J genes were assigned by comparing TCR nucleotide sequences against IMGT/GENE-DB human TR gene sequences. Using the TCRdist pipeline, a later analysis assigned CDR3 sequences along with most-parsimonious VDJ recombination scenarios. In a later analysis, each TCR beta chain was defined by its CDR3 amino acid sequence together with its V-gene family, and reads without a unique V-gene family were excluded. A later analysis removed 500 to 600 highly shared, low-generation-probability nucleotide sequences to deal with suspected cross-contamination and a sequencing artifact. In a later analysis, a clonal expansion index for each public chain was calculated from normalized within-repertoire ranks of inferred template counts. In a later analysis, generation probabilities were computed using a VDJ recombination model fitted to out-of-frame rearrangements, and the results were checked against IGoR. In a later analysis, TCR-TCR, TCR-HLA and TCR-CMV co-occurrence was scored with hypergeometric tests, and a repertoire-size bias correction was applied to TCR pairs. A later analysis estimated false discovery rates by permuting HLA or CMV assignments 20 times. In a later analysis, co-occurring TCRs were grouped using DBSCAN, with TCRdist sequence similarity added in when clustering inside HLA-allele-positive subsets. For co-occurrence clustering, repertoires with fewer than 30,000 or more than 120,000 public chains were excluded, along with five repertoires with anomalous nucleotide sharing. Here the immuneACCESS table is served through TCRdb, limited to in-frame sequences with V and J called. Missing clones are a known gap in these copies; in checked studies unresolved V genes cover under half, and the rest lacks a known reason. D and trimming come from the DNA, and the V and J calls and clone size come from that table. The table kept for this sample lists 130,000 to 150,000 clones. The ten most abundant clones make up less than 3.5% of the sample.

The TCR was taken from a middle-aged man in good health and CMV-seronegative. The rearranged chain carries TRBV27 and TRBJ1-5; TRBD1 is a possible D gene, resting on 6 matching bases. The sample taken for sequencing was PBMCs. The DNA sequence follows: TGTGCCAGCAGTTTACAGGCAGGGGCTCAGCCCCAGCATTTT. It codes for CASSLQAGAQPQHF.